This TCR beta chain was sequenced during a study of OX40 agonist ivuxolimab in advanced cancers. General study results and limits: Clonal expansion from baseline to week 6 occurred in both CD4+ and CD8+ T cells.

Germline lookup yields CDR1 SEHNR and CDR2 FQNEAQ (reference sequence). Germline trimming cut 5 bases from V and 5 bases from J; bases unmatched to any gene: 6. The CDR3 has 15 amino acids. At cycle 4 day 1, cycle 7 day 1, and baseline, blood was sampled. Worth noting for this clone: Its antigen is still unknown.

Sequencing was performed with immunoSEQ multiplex PCR; in TCRdb, only in-frame clones are kept and a portion is missing. The sample contains about 29,000 clones, around 83% of which appear only once. The V and J genes are TRBV7-9 and TRBJ2-1; 10 nucleotides match TRBD2. The sequence was obtained from an adult with an advanced solid tumor such as melanoma, head and neck, liver or kidney cancer. This specimen was CD4+ or CD8+ T cells sorted from blood, taken in a trial of the OX40 agonist ivuxolimab. The CDR3 DNA reads TGTGCCAGCAGCGCTAGCGGGAGAAACGACAATGAGCAGTTCTTC. It specifies CASSASGRNDNEQFF.